These 22 T cell receptor beta chains share one sample of origin, sequenced in a study of T-cell reconstitution after alpha-beta-depleted transplantation in children. This sample's TCRbeta library carried unique molecular identifier barcodes. TCRdb called the PCR reads again in MiXCR, with one record for every CDR3 protein. There are about 610,000 distinct CDR3 sequences in the sample; more than 9% occur only once, and around 4% lies in the top ten. The specimen was PBMCs from the stem cell graft donor, collected from the stem cell graft. These receptors were obtained from a human donor who donated a stem cell graft to a child with acute myeloid leukemia.

The V gene is TRBV5-6, the J gene TRBJ2-3, with 7 bases that match TRBD2. The V and J ends lost 2 bases and 4 bases, in that order; junction bases with no gene match: 10. This CDR3 has 16 residues. The germline CDR1 and CDR2 sequences are SGHDT and YYEEEE. The CDR3 region is CASSFPSGPPPDTQYF. In nucleotides, the CDR3 is TGTGCCAGCAGCTTCCCTAGCGGACCGCCCCCAGATACGCAGTATTTT.

The rearrangement uses TRBV20-1 and TRBJ2-7; D may be TRBD2 (6 bases). The CDR3 loop spans 12 amino acids. The ends were cut back, 6 bases at V and 2 bases at J, with 11 bases in the middle. Germline loops: CDR1 DFQATT, CDR2 SNEGSKA (reference sequence). The CDR3 protein is CSAIGGTYEQYF. The CDR3 DNA reads TGCAGTGCGATTGGCGGGACCTACGAGCAGTACTTC.

Worth noting for this clonotype: Relative to the germline gene, one junction end is altered; a read error may explain this. This chain links TRBV20-1 with TRBJ2-7; the match to TRBD2 covers 10 bases. CDR1 and CDR2 (germline): DFQATT, SNEGSKA (reference sequence). This CDR3 contains 18 residues. CDR3 nucleotide sequence: TGCAGTGCTAGAGATTGGGAAGAACTAGCGGGAAATTTCTACGGGCAGTACTTC. The encoded protein is CSARDWEELAGNFYGQYF.

V and J are TRBV28 and TRBJ2-1, with D perhaps matching TRBD1 (6 bases). Germline V CDR1 and CDR2: MDHEN, SYDVKM. Trimming took 1 base from V and 6 from J, leaving 10 bases between them. This CDR3 has 14 amino acids. The DNA of the CDR3 is TGTGCCAGCAGTTTATTGGCCAGGGGCAATGAGCAGTTCTTC. It is translated as CASSLLARGNEQFF. Looking up the rest from reference TRBV28 and TRBJ2-1 gives the full variable domain: DVKVTQSSRYLVKRTGEKVFLECVQDMDHENMFWYRQDPGLGLRLIYFSYDVKMKEKGDIPEGYSVSREKKERFSLILESASTNQTSMYLCASSLLARGNEQFFGPGTRLTVL.

The chain carries TRBV5-6 and TRBJ1-1; D perhaps matches TRBD1 (5 bases). CDR1 and CDR2 from the germline V gene are SGHDT and YYEEEE. V shed 0 bases and J shed 4 bases, with 16 bases lying between them. This CDR3 comprises 16 residues. CDR3 DNA: TGTGCCAGCAGCTTGGTACCCCCGAGGGGAGGCACTGAAGCTTTCTTT. Translated: CASSLVPPRGGTEAFF.

This clonotype occurred many times. This chain links TRBV28 with TRBJ2-3; D is uncertain. CDR1 is MDHEN, CDR2 SYDVKM, per germline. The CDR3 is 12 residues long. With 4 bases removed from V and 8 bases from J, the gap between germline ends came to 10 bases. This CDR3 reads CASSSAMGTQYF. DNA for the CDR3: TGTGCCAGCAGTTCCGCCATGGGTACGCAGTATTTT.

The rearrangement joins TRBV11-2 to TRBJ2-3; 15 bases match TRBD2. The CDR3 totals 19 residues. Germline lookup yields CDR1 SGHAT and CDR2 FQNNGV. V gave up 6 bases and J gave up 1 base; unmatched junction bases: 11. In DNA form, the CDR3 reads TGTGCCAGCAGTTTGGACGGACTAGCGGGAGGGCCCGGCACAGATACGCAGTATTTT. Translated, it gives CASSLDGLAGGPGTDTQYF.

The chain combines TRBV3-1 with TRBJ1-2; D gene unclear. V was clipped by 4 bases and J by 3 bases, with 15 bases between them. Per germline, CDR1 LGHDT and CDR2 YNNKEL (reference sequence). CDR3 size: 15 residues. CDR3 coding DNA: TGTGCCAGCAGCCTGGGAAGAATCGGGTACTATGGCTACACCTTC. Encoded protein: CASSLGRIGYYGYTF.

This clonotype has more than one count but fewer than ten. The genes are TRBV7-9 and TRBJ2-7, with 9 nucleotides matching TRBD1. V shed 1 base and J 0 bases; nucleotides not matched to a gene: 4. The CDR3 is 16 residues long. Germline lookup yields CDR1 SEHNR and CDR2 FQNEAQ (reference sequence). The CDR3 coding sequence is TGTGCCAGCAGCTTAGTTGGACAGGGGACCTCCTACGAGCAGTACTTC. It encodes CASSLVGQGTSYEQYF.

This clonotype was seen at least ten times. CDR3 nucleotides: TGTGCCAGCAGTTTAGACGACCTGATATTGAACACTGAAGCTTTCTTT. Its translation: CASSLDDLILNTEAFF. This chain connects TRBV28 to TRBJ1-1; D not resolved. V was shortened by 2 bases and J by 0 bases, with 13 bases between the two germline ends. Per the germline V gene, CDR1 is MDHEN and CDR2 is SYDVKM. CDR3 size: 16 residues.

The V call is TRBV6-2 or TRBV6-3, the J call TRBJ2-7; TRBD2 matches at 9 bases. Germline V gene lookup returns CDR1 MNHEY and CDR2 SVGEGT. With V trimmed by 4 bases and J by 4 bases, 8 bases remained unmatched. The CDR3 is made up of 15 amino acids. The CDR3 DNA reads as TGTGCCAGCAGTTCTCCGGGACTAGCTATTTACGAGCAGTACTTC. This encodes CASSSPGLAIYEQYF.

This clonotype was observed a few times. J is TRBJ1-2 and V is TRBV12-3 or TRBV12-4; no reliable D call. V lost 2 bases, J lost 8 bases, and 12 bases lay in between. The CDR3 runs to 13 residues. The CDR3 nucleotides are TGTGCCAGCAGTTTAACCCCTGAATGGGGCTACACCTTC. It codes for CASSLTPEWGYTF.

The chain combines TRBV15 with TRBJ2-7, with 7 bases matching TRBD1. The CDR3 is 16 residues long. Trimming removed 1 base from V and 3 bases from J; junction bases left unmatched: 9. The germline V gene has CDR1 LNHNV and CDR2 YYDKDF (reference sequence). In DNA form, the CDR3 reads TGTGCCACCAGCAGAGCCGGAACAGGGGTTAGCTACGAGCAGTACTTC. Translating it yields CATSRAGTGVSYEQYF.

V usage is TRBV19 and J usage is TRBJ2-5; D might be TRBD2 (6 bases). CDR1 and CDR2 from the germline V gene are LNHDA and SQIVND (reference sequence). The CDR3 runs 12 residues. V was shortened by 8 bases and J by 3 bases, with 10 bases between the two germline ends. The chain's CDR3 is CASGGEEETQYF. DNA for the CDR3: TGTGCCAGTGGAGGGGAAGAAGAGACCCAGTACTTC.

The V and J genes are TRBV2 and TRBJ1-4, with TRBD1 matching over 9 bases. Trimming cost V 8 bases and J 4 bases; bases outside gene matches: 2. Germline V gene data show CDR1 as SNHLY and CDR2 as FYNNEI. This CDR3 region has 13 residues. The CDR3 coding sequence is TGTGCCAGCCAGACAGGGGGTAATGAAAAACTGTTTTTT. It specifies CASQTGGNEKLFF.

This clonotype was seen a few times. The chain has TRBV7-3 and TRBJ2-7, with 7 bases fitting TRBD2. V shed 2 bases, J shed 4 bases, and the junction held 8 bases outside the gene matches. The germline CDR1 and CDR2 sequences are SGHTA and FQGTGA. This CDR3 has 15 amino acids. CDR3 DNA sequence: TGTGCCAGCAGCTTAGGTCCCCGGGGAGGGTACGAGCAGTACTTC. Its translation is CASSLGPRGGYEQYF.

This clonotype was observed many times. The chain has TRBV20-1 and TRBJ2-5, with no clear D. This CDR3 region has 17 residues. The germline gives CDR1 DFQATT, CDR2 SNEGSKA (reference sequence). V was clipped by 3 bases and J by 1 base, with 21 bases between them. CDR3: CSASVLRARRSQETQYF. For the CDR3, the DNA is TGCAGTGCTAGTGTTTTACGGGCTAGACGATCCCAAGAGACCCAGTACTTC.

At least ten counts were recorded for this clonotype. CDR3 sequence: CASSLGTSGDYEQYF. In DNA, the CDR3 is TGTGCCAGCAGTTTAGGGACTAGCGGGGACTACGAGCAGTACTTC. The chain has TRBV27 and TRBJ2-7; 13 bases are a match to TRBD2. Germline CDR1 is MNHEY and CDR2 is SMNVEV (reference sequence). V dropped 2 bases and J dropped 3; count of bases not matched to a gene: 1. This CDR3 is built from 15 residues.

The CDR3 coding sequence is TGTGCCAGCAGCGTAGGCGGGAGAAGGGCAGATACGCAGTATTTT. Translated, it gives CASSVGGRRADTQYF. The chain links TRBV9 to TRBJ2-3; the match to TRBD2 covers 7 bases. The CDR3 totals 15 residues. After removal of 0 bases from V and 4 bases from J, the junction contained 5 bases not matched to a gene. Germline lookup yields CDR1 SGDLS and CDR2 YYNGEE.

On this clonotype itself: The junction does not match germline at one end; this may be a read error. The V gene is TRBV5-1, the J gene TRBJ2-1, with 9 positions matching TRBD2. The CDR3 extends over 13 amino acids. Looked up from germline, CDR1 is SGHRS and CDR2 is YFSETQ. The CDR3 sequence: CASRVAGASEQFF. The CDR3, as DNA: TGTGCCAGCAGAGTAGCGGGAGCGAGTGAGCAGTTCTTC. The whole variable domain, remainder taken from reference TRBV5-1 and TRBJ2-1, is KAGVTQTPRYLIKTRGQQVTLSCSPISGHRSVSWYQQTPGQGLQFLFEYFSETQRNKGNFPGRFSGRQFSNSRSEMNVSTLELGDSALYLCASRVAGASEQFFGPGTRLTVL.

This clonotype came up many times. The chain couples TRBV20-1 to TRBJ2-4; no firm D call. There are 13 residues in the CDR3. Trimming removed 6 bases from V and 5 bases from J, with 14 bases in between. CDR1 and CDR2 (germline): DFQATT, SNEGSKA (reference sequence). The CDR3 is CSAPSGYQNIQYF. CDR3 in DNA: TGCAGTGCACCCTCAGGTTATCAAAACATTCAGTACTTC.

The table lists this clonotype with many counts. The chain uses TRBV5-5 and TRBJ2-5, with D possibly TRBD1 on 6 matching bases. The germline gives CDR1 SGHKS, CDR2 YYEKEE (reference sequence). The CDR3 runs 16 residues. The V end lost 0 bases, the J end lost 0 bases, and 12 bases lay between the germline ends. The CDR3 loop reads CASSLEQGWYQETQYF. CDR3 DNA: TGTGCCAGCAGCTTGGAACAGGGTTGGTACCAAGAGACCCAGTACTTC.